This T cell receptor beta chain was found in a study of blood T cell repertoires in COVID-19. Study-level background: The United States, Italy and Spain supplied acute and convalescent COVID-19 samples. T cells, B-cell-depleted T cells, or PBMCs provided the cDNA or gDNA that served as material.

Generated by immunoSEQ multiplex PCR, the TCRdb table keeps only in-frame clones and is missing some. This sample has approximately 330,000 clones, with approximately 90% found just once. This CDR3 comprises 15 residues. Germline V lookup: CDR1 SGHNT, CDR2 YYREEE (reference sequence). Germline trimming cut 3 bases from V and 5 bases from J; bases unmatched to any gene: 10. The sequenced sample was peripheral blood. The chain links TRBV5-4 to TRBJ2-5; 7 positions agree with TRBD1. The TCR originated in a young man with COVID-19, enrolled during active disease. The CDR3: CASSSGTAPGETQYF. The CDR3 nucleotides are TGTGCCAGCAGCTCGGGGACAGCTCCGGGGGAGACCCAGTACTTC.